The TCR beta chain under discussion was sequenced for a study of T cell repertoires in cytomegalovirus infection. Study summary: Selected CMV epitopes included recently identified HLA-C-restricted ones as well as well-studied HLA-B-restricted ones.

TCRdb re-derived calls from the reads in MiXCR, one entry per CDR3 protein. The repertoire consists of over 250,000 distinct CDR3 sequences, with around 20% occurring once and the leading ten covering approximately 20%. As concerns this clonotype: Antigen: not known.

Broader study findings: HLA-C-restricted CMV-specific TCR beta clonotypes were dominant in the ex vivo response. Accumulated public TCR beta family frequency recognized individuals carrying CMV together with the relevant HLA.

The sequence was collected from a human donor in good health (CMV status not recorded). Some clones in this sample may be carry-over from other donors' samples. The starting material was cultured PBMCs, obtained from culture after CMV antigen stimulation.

CDR3 DNA sequence: TGTGCCAGCAGTTGGGGGCGAAATGAAGCTTTCTTT. Residues: CASSWGRNEAFF. V is TRBV12-3 or TRBV12-4 and J is TRBJ1-1; maybe TRBD1 (6 bases). The CDR3 is made up of 12 amino acids. V was trimmed by 4 bases and J by 7 bases, leaving 10 bases between them.